A single sample gave rise to the 3 T cell receptor beta chains below, sequenced in a study of blood T cell repertoires in COVID-19. The table came from immunoSEQ multiplex PCR; TCRdb's copy has only in-frame clones and leaves some out. The sample yields about 200,000 clones, 70% to 90% seen once. The material sequenced was PBMCs or T cells enriched from blood (not recorded which). These receptors all come from a woman under 40 who had been exposed to COVID-19.

The CDR3 region is CASRDERDFYEQYF. CDR3 DNA sequence: TGTGCCAGCAGAGACGAGCGAGATTTCTACGAGCAGTACTTC. The chain uses TRBV5-5 and TRBJ2-7; D unclear. CDR3 length equals 14 residues. V lost 5 bases and J lost 3, with 15 bases in between. Germline V gene data show CDR1 as SGHKS and CDR2 as YYEKEE (reference sequence).

The chain links TRBV21-1 to TRBJ1-2; the table's D call, TRBD1, was not checked against the DNA. TRBV21-1 is annotated as a pseudogene. The CDR3 totals 17 residues. The DNA of the CDR3 is TGTGCCAGCAGCCGTCGACAGGGCCGCTCTACTAACTATGGCTACACCTTC. This encodes CASSRRQGRSTNYGYTF.

This clone came up a few times. The chain uses TRBV4-2 and TRBJ2-7; 7 bases line up with TRBD1. Germline V gene data show CDR1 as LGHNA and CDR2 as YNFKEQ. The CDR3 has 16 amino acids. With V trimmed by 1 base and J by 0 bases, 6 bases remained unmatched. CDR3 DNA: TGTGCCAGCAGCCAAGCCCAGGGACAGAGCTCCTACGAGCAGTACTTC. It is translated as CASSQAQGQSSYEQYF.